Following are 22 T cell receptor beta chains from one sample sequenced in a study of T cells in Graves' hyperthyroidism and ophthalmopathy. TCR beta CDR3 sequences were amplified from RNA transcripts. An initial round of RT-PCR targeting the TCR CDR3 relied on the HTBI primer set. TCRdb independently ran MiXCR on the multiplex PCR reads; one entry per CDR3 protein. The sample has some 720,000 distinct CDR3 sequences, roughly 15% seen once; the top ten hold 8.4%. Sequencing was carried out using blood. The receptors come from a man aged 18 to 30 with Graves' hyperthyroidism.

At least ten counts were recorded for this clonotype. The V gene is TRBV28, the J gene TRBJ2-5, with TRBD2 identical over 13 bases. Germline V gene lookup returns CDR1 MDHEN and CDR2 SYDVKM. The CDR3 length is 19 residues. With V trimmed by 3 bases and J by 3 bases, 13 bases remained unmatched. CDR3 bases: TGTGCCAGCAGTTTCTCCTCCATCACTAGCGGGAGGGATAAAGAGACCCAGTACTTC. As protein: CASSFSSITSGRDKETQYF.

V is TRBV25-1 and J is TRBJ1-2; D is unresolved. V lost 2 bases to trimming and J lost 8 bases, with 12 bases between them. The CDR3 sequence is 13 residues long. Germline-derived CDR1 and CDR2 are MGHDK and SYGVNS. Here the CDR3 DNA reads TGTGCCAGCAGTGAACCCTTGGCGGGAGGCTACACCTTC. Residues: CASSEPLAGGYTF.

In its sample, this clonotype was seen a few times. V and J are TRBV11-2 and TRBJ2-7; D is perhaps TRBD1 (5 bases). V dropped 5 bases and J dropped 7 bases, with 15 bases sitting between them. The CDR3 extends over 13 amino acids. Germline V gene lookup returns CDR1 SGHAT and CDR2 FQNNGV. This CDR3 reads CASSTPDSREQYF. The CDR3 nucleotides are TGTGCCAGCAGCACGCCTGACAGCAGAGAGCAGTACTTC.

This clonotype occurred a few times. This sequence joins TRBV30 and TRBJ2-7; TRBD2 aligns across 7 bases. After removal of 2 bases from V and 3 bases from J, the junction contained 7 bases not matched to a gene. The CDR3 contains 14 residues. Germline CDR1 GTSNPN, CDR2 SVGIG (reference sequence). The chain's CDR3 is CAWSRRESGYEQYF. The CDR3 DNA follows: TGTGCCTGGAGTAGGCGGGAGTCAGGCTACGAGCAGTACTTC.

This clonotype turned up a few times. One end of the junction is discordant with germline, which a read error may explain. The CDR3 sequence is CACRSSGDWTEAFF. CDR3 nucleotides: TGTGCCTGCAGGAGTTCAGGGGATTGGACTGAAGCTTTCTTT. The genes are TRBV5-5 and TRBJ1-1; the D gene is possibly TRBD1 (6 bases). Looked up from germline, CDR1 is SGHKS and CDR2 is YYEKEE (reference sequence). This CDR3 is 14 amino acids long. The full variable domain, its missing parts supplied by reference TRBV5-5 and TRBJ1-1, is DAGVTQSPTHLIKTRGQQVTLRCSPISGHKSVSWYQQVLGQGPQFIFQYYEKEERGRGNFPDRFSARQFPNYSSELNVNALLLGDSALYLCACRSSGDWTEAFFGQGTRLTVV.

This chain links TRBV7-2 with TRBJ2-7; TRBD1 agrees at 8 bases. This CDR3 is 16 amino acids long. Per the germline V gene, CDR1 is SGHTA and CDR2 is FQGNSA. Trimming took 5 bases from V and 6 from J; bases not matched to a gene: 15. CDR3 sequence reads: CASSPLVGTGASEQYF. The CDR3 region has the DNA TGTGCCAGCAGCCCTTTGGTCGGGACAGGAGCCTCCGAGCAGTACTTC. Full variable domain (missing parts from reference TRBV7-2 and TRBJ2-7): GAGVSQSPSNKVTEKGKDVELRCDPISGHTALYWYRQSLGQGLEFLIYFQGNSAPDKSGLPSDRFSAERTGGSVSTLTIQRTQQEDSAVYLCASSPLVGTGASEQYFGPGTRLTVT.

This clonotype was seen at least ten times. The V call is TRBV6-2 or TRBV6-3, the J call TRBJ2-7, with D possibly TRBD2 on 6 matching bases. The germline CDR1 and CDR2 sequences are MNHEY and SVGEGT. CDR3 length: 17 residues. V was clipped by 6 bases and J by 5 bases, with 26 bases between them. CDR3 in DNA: TGTGCCAGCAGCCCCGCGGCAGGGAGGCTCCCGACCCACGAGCAGTACTTC. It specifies CASSPAAGRLPTHEQYF.

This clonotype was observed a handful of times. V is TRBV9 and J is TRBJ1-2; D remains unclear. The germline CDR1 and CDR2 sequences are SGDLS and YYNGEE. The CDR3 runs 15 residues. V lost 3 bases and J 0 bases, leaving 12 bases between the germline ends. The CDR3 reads CASSAREGTNYGYTF. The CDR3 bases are TGTGCCAGCAGCGCAAGGGAGGGCACTAACTATGGCTACACCTTC.

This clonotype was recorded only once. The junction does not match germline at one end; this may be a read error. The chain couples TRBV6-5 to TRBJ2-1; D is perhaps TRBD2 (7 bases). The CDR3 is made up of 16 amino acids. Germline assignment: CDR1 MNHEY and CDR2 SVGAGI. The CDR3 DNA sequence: TGTGCCAACAGTACCGAGGGGGGGGAGTGGTACAATGAGCAGTTCTTC. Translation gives CANSTEGGEWYNEQFF.

The CDR3 DNA sequence: TGTGCCAGCAGCCCCCGGCGGGCCATTTTGCAAGATACGCAGTATTTT. It specifies CASSPRRAILQDTQYF. V usage is TRBV7-9 and J usage is TRBJ2-3; maybe TRBD2 (5 bases). The CDR3 is 16 amino acids. V dropped 5 bases and J dropped 5 bases, with 20 bases sitting between them. Germline CDR1 is SEHNR and CDR2 is FQNEAQ (reference sequence).

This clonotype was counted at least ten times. Here the CDR3 DNA reads TGTGCCAGCAGCTCCCGACAGGCCGGGGGGGAGACCCAGTACTTC. Translation gives CASSSRQAGGETQYF. The chain combines TRBV7-9 with TRBJ2-5; D is possibly TRBD2 (7 bases). The CDR3 covers 15 residues. The V end lost 4 bases, the J end lost 5 bases, and 17 bases lay between the germline ends. From germline, CDR1 is SEHNR and CDR2 FQNEAQ (reference sequence).

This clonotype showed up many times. Here the CDR3 DNA reads TGTGCCAGCAGCTCGGGACTATACACAGATACGCAGTATTTT. This codes for CASSSGLYTDTQYF. The chain couples TRBV27 to TRBJ2-3; 7 positions agree with TRBD2. The V segment lost 6 bases and the J segment 2 bases; nucleotides outside the gene matches: 5. This CDR3 is 14 amino acids long. CDR1 and CDR2 from the germline V gene are MNHEY and SMNVEV (reference sequence).

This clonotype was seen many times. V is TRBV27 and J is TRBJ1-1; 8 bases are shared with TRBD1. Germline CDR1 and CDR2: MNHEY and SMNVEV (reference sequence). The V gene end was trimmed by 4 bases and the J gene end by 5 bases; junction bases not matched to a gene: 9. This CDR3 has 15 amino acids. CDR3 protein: CASSSEQGGGTEAFF. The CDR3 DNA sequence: TGTGCCAGCAGTTCAGAACAGGGGGGGGGGACTGAAGCTTTCTTT.

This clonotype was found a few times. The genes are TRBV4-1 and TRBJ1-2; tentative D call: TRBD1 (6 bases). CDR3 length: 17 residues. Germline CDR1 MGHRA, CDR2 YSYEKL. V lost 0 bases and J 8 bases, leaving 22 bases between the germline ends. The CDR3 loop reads CASSQDRAGVTRKGYTF. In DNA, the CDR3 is TGCGCCAGCAGCCAAGATCGGGCAGGGGTCACGAGAAAGGGCTACACCTTC.

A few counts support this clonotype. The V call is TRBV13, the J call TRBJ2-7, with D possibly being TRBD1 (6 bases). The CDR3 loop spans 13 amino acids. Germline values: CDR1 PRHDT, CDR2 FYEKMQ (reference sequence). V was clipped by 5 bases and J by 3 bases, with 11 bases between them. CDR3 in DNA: TGTGCCAGCAGCGACTCACAGGGCTACGAGCAGTACTTC. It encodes CASSDSQGYEQYF.

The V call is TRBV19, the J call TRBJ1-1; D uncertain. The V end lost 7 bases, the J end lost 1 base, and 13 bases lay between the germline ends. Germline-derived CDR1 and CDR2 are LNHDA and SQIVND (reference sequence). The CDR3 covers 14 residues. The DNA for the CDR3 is TGTGCCAGTAACGGCTGGGCTTCGAACACTGAAGCTTTCTTT. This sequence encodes CASNGWASNTEAFF.

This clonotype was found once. The CDR3 reads CASSLIQQGALVQYF. The CDR3 bases are TGTGCCAGCAGTCTCATTCAACAGGGGGCCTTGGTGCAGTACTTC. The genes are TRBV28 and TRBJ2-7; 9 nucleotides line up with TRBD1. The CDR3 has 15 amino acids. Germline CDR1 MDHEN, CDR2 SYDVKM. V shed 5 bases, J shed 9 bases, and the junction held 14 bases outside the gene matches.

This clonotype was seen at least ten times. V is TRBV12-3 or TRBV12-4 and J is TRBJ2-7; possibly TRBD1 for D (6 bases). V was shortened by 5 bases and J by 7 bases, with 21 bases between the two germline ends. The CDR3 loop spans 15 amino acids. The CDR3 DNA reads TGTGCCAGCAGTCTCAGAGGGGCAGGGGCTCAAGAGCAGTACTTC. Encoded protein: CASSLRGAGAQEQYF.

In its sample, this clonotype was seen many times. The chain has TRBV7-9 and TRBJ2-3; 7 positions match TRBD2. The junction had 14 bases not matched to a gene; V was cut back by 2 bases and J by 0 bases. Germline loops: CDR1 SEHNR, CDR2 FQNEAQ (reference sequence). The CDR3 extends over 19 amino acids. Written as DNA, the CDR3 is TGTGCCAGCAGCTTAAATCCCGCCGCGGGGGAGACTAGCACAGATACGCAGTATTTT. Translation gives CASSLNPAAGETSTDTQYF.

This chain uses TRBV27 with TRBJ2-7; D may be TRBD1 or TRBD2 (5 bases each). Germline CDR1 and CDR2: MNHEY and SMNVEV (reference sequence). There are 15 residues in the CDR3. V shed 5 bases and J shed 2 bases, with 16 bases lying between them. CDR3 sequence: CASSPAGTGTYEQYF. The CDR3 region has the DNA TGTGCCAGCAGTCCAGCCGGGACGGGGACCTACGAGCAGTACTTC.

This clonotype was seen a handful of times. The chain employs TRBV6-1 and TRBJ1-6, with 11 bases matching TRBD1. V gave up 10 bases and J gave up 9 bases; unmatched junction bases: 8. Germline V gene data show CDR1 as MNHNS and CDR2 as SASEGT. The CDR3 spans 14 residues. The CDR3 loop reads CATEGQGVGSPLHF. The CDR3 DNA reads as TGTGCCACCGAGGGACAGGGGGTCGGTTCACCCCTCCACTTT.

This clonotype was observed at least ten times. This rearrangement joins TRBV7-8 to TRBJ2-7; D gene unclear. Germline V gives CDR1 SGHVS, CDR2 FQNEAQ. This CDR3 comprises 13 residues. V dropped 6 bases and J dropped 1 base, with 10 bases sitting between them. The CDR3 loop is CASSRGLSYEQYF. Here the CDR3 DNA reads TGTGCCAGCAGTCGAGGTCTTTCCTACGAGCAGTACTTC.